The TCR beta chain under discussion was sequenced for a study of blood T cell repertoires in COVID-19. Individuals aged about 18 to 90 years were recruited from roughly 22 US areas. Germline CDR1 KGHSH, CDR2 LQKENI. V shed 4 bases, J shed 8 bases, and the junction held 12 bases outside the gene matches. The CDR3 has 16 residues. Original data processing: Amplification with reference gene primers provided the estimates of nucleated cell counts. Here immunoSEQ multiplex PCR was the method, and the copy in TCRdb shows in-frame clones only, minus some. V and J calls and clone size come straight from that table; D and trimming were deduced from the DNA. The data hold about 220,000 clones, with 80% to 90% observed a single time.

The source of this sequence is a woman younger than 35 in a cohort exposed to, infected with or recovered from COVID-19 (not recorded which). Sequenced material: PBMCs or T cells enriched from blood (not recorded which). The V gene is TRBV18, the J gene TRBJ2-1; 9 nucleotides match TRBD1. The CDR3 here is CASSLNRDRVRYEQFF. In DNA, the CDR3 is TGTGCCAGCTCACTTAACCGGGACAGGGTCAGGTATGAGCAGTTCTTC.